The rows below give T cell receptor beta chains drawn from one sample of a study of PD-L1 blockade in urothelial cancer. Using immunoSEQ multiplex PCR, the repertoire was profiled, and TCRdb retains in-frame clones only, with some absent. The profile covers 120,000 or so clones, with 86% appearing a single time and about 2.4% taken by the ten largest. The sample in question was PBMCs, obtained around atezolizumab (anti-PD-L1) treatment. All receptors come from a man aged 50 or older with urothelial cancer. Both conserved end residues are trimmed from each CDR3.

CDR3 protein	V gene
ASSVVSGQGRTGELF	TRBV9
ASSRLAGGPSYNEQF	TRBV4-2
AIKGDSGEKLF	TRBV10-3
ASTIGSAHTGELF	TRBV6-5
AWSKPGTSVSYEQY	TRBV30
ASSAGLAASWEQY	TRBV19
ASLAGGPLETQY	TRBV6-1
ASSVGERSPLH	TRBV9
ASSSGQLNSPLH	TRBV6-6
AWSVSRVEQF	TRBV30
ASSLPGMNTEAF	TRBV7-8
ASSPRSLATDTQY	TRBV7-9
ASSVTVRGELF	TRBV9
ASRIRRATYGYT	TRBV19
ASSPDSATNEKLF	TRBV27
SPSGTHHSNQPQH	TRBV29-1
ASSPPGFRGNTIY	TRBV18
ASSQVLDSTDTQY	TRBV4-1
ASSSDVTGISGANVLT	TRBV5-1
ASSVGQGAGNTIY	TRBV25-1
TSSPKTSGRSRTDTQY	TRBV1
ASSLDLASGKI	TRBV5-1
ASSSSRDTQY	TRBV6-5
ASRQGTYNEQF	TRBV6-5
ASSPRLAGGGEQY	TRBV7-2
ASSERTGNSPLH	TRBV25-1
AILSRAGEAYEQY	TRBV6-9
ASSTQGGEKLF	TRBV18
ASTGTSGTLGQF	TRBV2
ASSLTKDKQY	TRBV7-2
ASTGQSSTDTQY	TRBV10-2
ASSAHQGAQVEQY	TRBV4-1
ASSTKQGAWEQY	TRBV5-6
ASSPEGQLNTEAF	TRBV7-9
ASSTTSTDTQY	TRBV7-3
ASSLDRVGYYGYT	TRBV5-6
AIRTDTDTQY	TRBV10-3